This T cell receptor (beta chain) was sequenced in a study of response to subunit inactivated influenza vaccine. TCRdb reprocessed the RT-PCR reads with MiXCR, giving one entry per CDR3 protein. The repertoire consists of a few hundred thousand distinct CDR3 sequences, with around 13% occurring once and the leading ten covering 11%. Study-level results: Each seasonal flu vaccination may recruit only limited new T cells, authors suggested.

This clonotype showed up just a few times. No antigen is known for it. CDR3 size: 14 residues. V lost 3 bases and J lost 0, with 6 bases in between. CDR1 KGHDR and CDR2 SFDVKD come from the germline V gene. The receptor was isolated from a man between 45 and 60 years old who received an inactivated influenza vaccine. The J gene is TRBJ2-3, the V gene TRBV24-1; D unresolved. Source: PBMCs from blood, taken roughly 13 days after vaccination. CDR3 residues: CATSDMDSTDTQYF. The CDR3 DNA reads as TGTGCCACCAGTGATATGGACAGCACAGATACGCAGTATTTT.